Below, 21 T cell receptor beta chains from the same sample are listed, as sequenced in a study of regulatory T cells in long-lasting Graves disease (dated by TCRdb to the early 2020s). Library preparation employed multiplex PCR. TCRdb lists the instrument as Illumina HiSeq 4000. CDR3 regions were amplified by Arm-PCR with iRepertoire HTBI primers to construct TCR beta libraries. The public reads were run again by TCRdb, first through fastp at Q25 and then through MiXCR, and only productive beta chains were kept. Every CDR3 protein is listed once, alongside the most common genes and DNA of its rows. A total of around 400,000 distinct CDR3 sequences appear in this sample, about 16% of them only once. The ten largest clonotypes hold over 20% of the sample. The time point label, as the study defines it: newly diagnosed GD, antithyroid drugs for less than 3 months. For both TCR sequencing and RNA sequencing, RNA was extracted from PBMCs in TRIzol.

The source was peripheral blood mononuclear cells (PBMCs), collected at new diagnosis, from a patient treated with antithyroid drugs. The receptors come from a female donor with Graves disease.

The chain employs TRBV20-1 and TRBJ2-7; D is unclear. Germline CDR1 reads DFQATT; CDR2 reads SNEGSKA (reference sequence). Trimming left V 3 bases short and J 2 bases short, with 8 bases between. The CDR3 spans 12 residues. Written as DNA, the CDR3 is TGCAGTGCTAGCCTCCCGACCTACGAGCAGTACTTC. This translates into CSASLPTYEQYF.

This clonotype was seen many times. V is TRBV15 and J is TRBJ1-4; D is perhaps TRBD1 (5 bases). The germline V and J ends were trimmed by 1 base and 3 bases, with 18 bases remaining between them. This CDR3 has 18 residues. The germline V gene has CDR1 LNHNV and CDR2 YYDKDF (reference sequence). CDR3 coding DNA: TGTGCCACCAGCAGAGTGACTCTACCCGGGGCGGCTAATGAAAAACTGTTTTTT. Residues: CATSRVTLPGAANEKLFF.

The rearrangement uses TRBV30 and TRBJ1-5; D uncertain. This CDR3 has 13 residues. Germline loops: CDR1 GTSNPN, CDR2 SVGIG (reference sequence). Trimming left V 0 bases short and J 9 bases short, with 12 bases between. CDR3 in amino acids: CAWSVGVVRPQHF. The CDR3 coding sequence is TGTGCCTGGAGTGTGGGAGTAGTGAGGCCCCAGCATTTT. Based on the CDR3 plus reference TRBV30 and TRBJ1-5, the full variable domain is SQTIHQWPATLVQPVGSPLSLECTVEGTSNPNLYWYRQAAGRGLQLLFYSVGIGQISSEVPQNLSASRPQDRQFILSSKKLLLSDSGFYLCAWSVGVVRPQHFGDGTRLSIL.

This clonotype showed up just a few times. This chain joins TRBV20-1 and TRBJ1-1; tentatively, D is TRBD1 (5 bases). Trimming took 1 base from V and 5 from J, leaving 14 bases between them. The germline gives CDR1 DFQATT, CDR2 SNEGSKA (reference sequence). This CDR3 has 14 amino acids. CDR3 residues: CSARARAGGTEAFF. The CDR3 nucleotides are TGCAGTGCTAGAGCTAGGGCGGGGGGGACTGAAGCTTTCTTT.

This clonotype came up many times. The chain couples TRBV20-1 to TRBJ2-7; D not resolved. Germline assignment: CDR1 DFQATT and CDR2 SNEGSKA (reference sequence). Between the trimmed V and J ends, which lost 5 bases and 5 bases, there was a span of 7 bases. The CDR3 totals 10 residues. Here the CDR3 DNA reads TGCAGTGCTGCGCCCCACGAGCAGTACTTC. It is translated as CSAAPHEQYF.

This clonotype was observed at least ten times. The chain links TRBV20-1 to TRBJ1-1; 8 bases are shared with TRBD1. The CDR3 runs to 12 residues. The germline gives CDR1 DFQATT, CDR2 SNEGSKA (reference sequence). V dropped 3 bases and J dropped 4; count of bases not matched to a gene: 1. CDR3 in DNA: TGCAGTGCTAGGGACAGGGCCACTGAAGCTTTCTTT. The encoded protein is CSARDRATEAFF.

Concerning this clonotype: Sequence at one end of the junction differs from germline and may be a read error. The chain carries TRBV5-1 and TRBJ2-1; TRBD2 is a possible D gene (5 bases). Looked up from germline, CDR1 is SGHRS and CDR2 is YFSETQ. This CDR3 region has 15 residues. The CDR3 is CASSLRRVLYDEQFF. The CDR3 DNA is TGCGCCAGCAGCTTGAGGCGGGTTCTCTACGATGAGCAGTTCTTC.

This clonotype was seen repeatedly, ten times or more. V is TRBV7-9 and J is TRBJ2-6; 9 bases fit TRBD1. Germline V gives CDR1 SEHNR, CDR2 FQNEAQ (reference sequence). This CDR3 has 16 residues. J gave up 2 bases and V 7 bases, and 6 bases lay outside the gene matches. Written as DNA, the CDR3 is TGTGCCAGCATGGAGGGACAGGGCACTGGGGCCAACGTCCTGACTTTC. Its translation: CASMEGQGTGANVLTF.

There are a few counts of this clonotype. The junction does not match germline at one end; this may be a read error. The CDR3 is CASRLGSGNQETQYF. The CDR3 DNA sequence: TGCGCCAGCAGATTGGGGTCCGGTAACCAAGAGACCCAGTACTTC. V gene TRBV5-1 combines with J gene TRBJ2-5; D is undetermined. In germline, CDR1 is SGHRS, CDR2 YFSETQ. CDR3 length equals 15 residues. Filled out from reference TRBV5-1 and TRBJ2-5, the complete variable domain reads KAGVTQTPRYLIKTRGQQVTLSCSPISGHRSVSWYQQTPGQGLQFLFEYFSETQRNKGNFPGRFSGRQFSNSRSEMNVSTLELGDSALYLCASRLGSGNQETQYFGPGTRLLVL.

With regard to this clonotype: This may be a read error, as it is one base from a much larger clone. The chain recombines TRBV12-3 or TRBV12-4 with TRBJ1-3; D unclear. The CDR3 length is 16 residues. Trimming removed 6 bases at V and 0 bases at J, with 15 bases between. The CDR3 nucleotides read TGTGCCAGCAGCCGGGGTCCCTTGGGCTCTGGAAACACCATATATTTT. Translated, it gives CASSRGPLGSGNTIYF.

This clonotype was picked up a small number of times. The gene calls are TRBV4-1 and TRBJ2-3, with unresolved D. V was pared by 0 bases and J by 3 bases, with 4 bases between. Germline V gene lookup returns CDR1 MGHRA and CDR2 YSYEKL. The CDR3 loop spans 13 amino acids. This CDR3 reads CASSQDETDTQYF. The CDR3 bases are TGCGCCAGCAGCCAAGATGAGACAGATACGCAGTATTTT.

In its sample, this clonotype was seen many times. This chain joins TRBV28 and TRBJ2-5; weak D call: TRBD1 (7 bases). The CDR3 runs 16 residues. Germline CDR1 MDHEN, CDR2 SYDVKM. V was shortened by 8 bases and J by 5 bases, with 24 bases between the two germline ends. In DNA form, the CDR3 reads TGTGCCAGCGGGCGGCAGGGGGGCCCACCGGCCGAGACCCAGTACTTC. Its protein product is CASGRQGGPPAETQYF.

This clonotype appeared many times. The V and J genes are TRBV27 and TRBJ1-1; no definite D call. Germline CDR1 reads MNHEY; CDR2 reads SMNVEV (reference sequence). Trimming took off 9 bases at V and 4 bases at J, with 15 bases between the two ends. The CDR3 length is 13 residues. The CDR3 coding sequence is TGTGCCAGTACCCTTGGTGCCGGCACTGAAGCTTTCTTT. Its protein product is CASTLGAGTEAFF.

In this sample, this clonotype turned up many times. This chain's CDR3 is CSASLRDRGRYEQYF. The CDR3 DNA is TGCAGTGCTAGTCTTCGGGACAGGGGGCGCTACGAGCAGTACTTC. The chain recombines TRBV20-1 with TRBJ2-7; 12 bases match TRBD1. There are 15 residues in the CDR3. J was trimmed by 3 bases and V by 3 bases; bases with no gene match: 6. CDR1 and CDR2 from the germline V gene are DFQATT and SNEGSKA (reference sequence).

The chain recombines TRBV5-6 with TRBJ1-1, with 7 bases aligning to TRBD1. With V trimmed by 0 bases and J by 7 bases, 6 bases remained unmatched. CDR3 size: 14 residues. Germline V lookup: CDR1 SGHDT, CDR2 YYEEEE. The CDR3 protein is CASSLGEGAGEAFF. The CDR3 coding sequence is TGTGCCAGCAGCTTGGGAGAGGGGGCGGGTGAAGCTTTCTTT.

Only a few counts were recorded for this clonotype. The gene calls are TRBV7-2 and TRBJ1-2; D possibly corresponds to TRBD1 (6 bases). The ends were cut back, 4 bases at V and 4 bases at J, with 10 bases in the middle. The CDR3 loop spans 13 amino acids. Germline CDR1 is SGHTA and CDR2 is FQGNSA. The CDR3 DNA is TGTGCCAGCAGCTCCGGACAGCGCTATGGCTACACCTTC. Its protein product is CASSSGQRYGYTF.

V and J are TRBV29-1 and TRBJ2-1, with 10 positions matching TRBD2. CDR1 and CDR2 from the germline V gene are SQVTM and ANQGSEA. This CDR3 region has 15 residues. Trimming at V came to 3 bases and at J to 5 bases, leaving 7 bases not matched to a gene. In nucleotides, the CDR3 is TGCAGCGTTGACTGGACTAGCGGTAATAACAATGAGCAGTTCTTC. This codes for CSVDWTSGNNNEQFF.

This clonotype showed up many times. This chain links TRBV27 with TRBJ1-2, with a tentative D call TRBD1 (5 bases). In germline, CDR1 is MNHEY, CDR2 SMNVEV (reference sequence). CDR3 length equals 14 residues. The germline V and J ends were trimmed by 5 bases and 2 bases, with 12 bases remaining between them. The CDR3 bases are TGTGCCAGCAGTCCCAAGGGGACCAACTATGGCTACACCTTC. Translating gives CASSPKGTNYGYTF.

This clonotype was detected ten times or more. This sequence joins TRBV27 and TRBJ1-2; D unclear. CDR1 is MNHEY, CDR2 SMNVEV, per germline (reference sequence). V was shortened by 3 bases and J by 2 bases, with 7 bases between the two germline ends. This CDR3 is 13 amino acids long. The CDR3 DNA sequence: TGTGCCAGCAGTTTCTCAAACAACTATGGCTACACCTTC. Amino acids: CASSFSNNYGYTF.

The sample holds a few counts of this clonotype. This chain links TRBV4-3 with TRBJ2-7; a possible D gene is TRBD2 (7 bases). The CDR3 is 17 amino acids. Germline lookup yields CDR1 LGHNA and CDR2 YSLEER. V was shortened by 0 bases and J by 6 bases, with 21 bases between the two germline ends. This CDR3 reads CASSQDLRGRPVREQYF. CDR3 nucleotide sequence: TGCGCCAGCAGCCAAGATTTGCGGGGGCGGCCTGTGCGCGAGCAGTACTTC.

This clonotype was found many times. The V gene is TRBV9, the J gene TRBJ1-1, with D unresolved. Between the trimmed V and J ends, which lost 0 bases and 4 bases, there was a span of 13 bases. Germline CDR1 is SGDLS and CDR2 is YYNGEE. CDR3 length equals 15 residues. The CDR3 region has the DNA TGTGCCAGCAGCGTAGTGGGTAAGGGCGCCACTGAAGCTTTCTTT. Protein sequence: CASSVVGKGATEAFF.